This TCR beta chain is drawn from a study of cytomegalovirus exposure and HLA in healthy donors. Study-level results: The authors enumerated around 150 TCR beta chains as linked to cytomegalovirus.

Germline V gene data show CDR1 as MNHEY and CDR2 as SMNVEV (reference sequence). With V trimmed by 0 bases and J by 5 bases, 4 bases remained unmatched. This CDR3 comprises 14 residues. Sequencing used immunoSEQ multiplex PCR; TCRdb keeps in-frame clones, though not all of them. Counted here are tens of thousands of clones, 70% to 90% occurring once; the ten biggest clones make up 3% to 4%. A remark on this clone: As yet, its antigen is unknown.

Source material: PBMCs. This TCR was recovered from a woman younger than 35 in good health and CMV-seropositive. V is TRBV27 and J is TRBJ2-7, with 7 bases lining up with TRBD2. The CDR3 DNA reads TGTGCCAGCAGTTTATCGACGGGAGGACACGAGCAGTACTTC. Encoded protein: CASSLSTGGHEQYF.